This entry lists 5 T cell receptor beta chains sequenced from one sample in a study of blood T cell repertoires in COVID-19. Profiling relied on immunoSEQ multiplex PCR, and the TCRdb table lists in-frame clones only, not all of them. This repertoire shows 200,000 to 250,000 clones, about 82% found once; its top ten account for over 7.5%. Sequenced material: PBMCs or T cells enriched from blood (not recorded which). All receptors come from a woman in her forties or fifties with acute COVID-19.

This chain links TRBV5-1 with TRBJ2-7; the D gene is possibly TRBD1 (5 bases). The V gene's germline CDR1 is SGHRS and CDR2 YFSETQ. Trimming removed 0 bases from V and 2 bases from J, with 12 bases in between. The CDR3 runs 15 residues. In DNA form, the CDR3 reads TGCGCCAGCAGCTTGGTTCAGGGTGGGGCCTACGAGCAGTACTTC. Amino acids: CASSLVQGGAYEQYF.

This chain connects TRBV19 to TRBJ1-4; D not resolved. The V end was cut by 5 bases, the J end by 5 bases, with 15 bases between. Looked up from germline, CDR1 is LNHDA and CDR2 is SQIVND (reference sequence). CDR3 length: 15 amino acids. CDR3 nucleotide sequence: TGTGCCAGTAGTGCCCAACATTGGGAGAATGAAAAACTGTTTTTT. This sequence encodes CASSAQHWENEKLFF.

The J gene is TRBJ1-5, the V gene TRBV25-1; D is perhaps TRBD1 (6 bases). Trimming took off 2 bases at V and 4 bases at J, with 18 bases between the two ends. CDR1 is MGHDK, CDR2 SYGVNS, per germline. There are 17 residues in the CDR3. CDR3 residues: CASSESVPQGTNQPQHF. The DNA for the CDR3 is TGTGCCAGCAGTGAAAGCGTACCCCAGGGGACGAATCAGCCCCAGCATTTT. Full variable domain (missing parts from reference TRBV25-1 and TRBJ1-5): EADIYQTPRYLVIGTGKKITLECSQTMGHDKMYWYQQDPGMELHLIHYSYGVNSTEKGDLSSESTVSRIRTEHFPLTLESARPSHTSQYLCASSESVPQGTNQPQHFGDGTRLSIL.

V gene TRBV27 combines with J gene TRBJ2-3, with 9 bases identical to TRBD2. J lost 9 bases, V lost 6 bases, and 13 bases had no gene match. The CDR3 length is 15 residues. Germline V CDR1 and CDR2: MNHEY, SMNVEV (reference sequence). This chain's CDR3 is CASSRRSGGPGTQYF. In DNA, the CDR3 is TGTGCCAGCAGCCGCAGGAGCGGGGGGCCTGGGACGCAGTATTTT.

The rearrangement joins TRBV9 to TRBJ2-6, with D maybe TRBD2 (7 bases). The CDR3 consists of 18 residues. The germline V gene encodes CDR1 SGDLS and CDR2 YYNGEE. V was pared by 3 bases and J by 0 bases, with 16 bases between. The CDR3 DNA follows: TGTGCCAGCAGCGCCGAGGGGGGGGCCGTCTCTGGGGCCAACGTCCTGACTTTC. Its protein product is CASSAEGGAVSGANVLTF.